A selection of T cell receptor beta chains follows, all from one sample in a study of T cell responses to AZD1222 COVID-19 vaccine. Sequencing was performed with immunoSEQ multiplex PCR; in TCRdb, only in-frame clones are kept and a portion is missing. The table includes some 80,000 clones, 90% to 95% detected once. Sequenced material: peripheral blood, taken on day 0 of AZD1222 vaccination. All receptors derive from an adult in good health. CDR3s include the opening cysteine and the closing phenylalanine or tryptophan. D genes are given only for firm matches.

TRBV10-3	TRBJ2-3	TRBD2	CAISESERGITDTQYF	TGTGCCATCAGTGAGTCGGAGCGGGGGATCACAGATACGCAGTATTTT
TRBV18	TRBJ1-5	NA	CASSPDMGQPQHF	TGTGCCAGCTCACCAGATATGGGGCAGCCCCAGCATTTT
TRBV5-1	TRBJ1-6	TRBD1	CASSLSLDRGQSPLHF	TGCGCCAGCAGCTTGTCCTTGGACAGGGGGCAATCACCCCTCCACTTT
TRBV27	TRBJ2-3	NA	CASSFWGGRGDTQYF	TGTGCCAGCAGTTTTTGGGGGGGCAGGGGAGATACGCAGTATTTT
TRBV19	TRBJ1-1	TRBD1	CASSPTGEGIRAFF	TGTGCCAGTAGCCCAACAGGGGAAGGGATACGAGCTTTCTTT
TRBV5-5	TRBJ2-1	NA	CASSFPGRNEQFF	TGTGCCAGCAGCTTTCCAGGGAGGAATGAGCAGTTCTTC
TRBV28	TRBJ2-4	TRBD1	CASSLRTGEGNIQYF	TGTGCCAGCAGTCTCAGGACAGGGGAGGGAAACATTCAGTACTTC
TRBV10-2	TRBJ1-5	NA	CASSELGAGNQPQHF	TGCGCCAGCAGTGAATTGGGGGCTGGCAATCAGCCCCAGCATTTT
TRBV5-1	TRBJ2-3	NA	CASSLGGAPGDTQYF	TGCGCCAGCAGCTTGGGGGGGGCCCCAGGGGATACGCAGTATTTT
TRBV28	TRBJ1-2	TRBD1	CASSFGQGVYGYTF	TGTGCCAGCAGTTTTGGACAGGGGGTCTATGGCTACACCTTC
TRBV2	TRBJ2-5	TRBD1	CASSDRGETQYF	TGTGCCAGCAGTGACAGGGGGGAGACCCAGTACTTC
TRBV6-5	TRBJ2-5	NA	CASSYSGHLRETQYF	TGTGCCAGCAGTTATTCCGGACACCTCCGGGAGACCCAGTACTTC